The 18 T cell receptor beta chains given below trace back to one sample, sequenced in a study of cytomegalovirus exposure and HLA in healthy donors (dated by TCRdb to the late 2010s). The library was made by the immunoSEQ multiplex PCR assay. The multiplex PCR relied on a mix of 60 forward primers for TCR Vbeta segments and 13 reverse primers for TCR Jbeta segments. This immuneACCESS table, as held by TCRdb, lists in-frame sequences with V and J called but not all clones. Of the missing ones, under half trace to an unresolved V gene in checked studies; the others have no known cause. Within this sample are 95,000 to 100,000 clones, with under 80% of them counted one time only. Clones ranked in the top ten supply 1.5% to 2% of the sample. Sequencing was performed on PBMCs. These TCRs come from a male donor in good health and CMV-seronegative.

This rearrangement joins TRBV9 to TRBJ2-7, with a tentative D call TRBD1 (5 bases). The CDR3 totals 12 residues. CDR1 is SGDLS and CDR2 is YYNGEE in the germline V gene. V was trimmed by 5 bases and J by 6 bases, leaving 12 bases between them. CDR3 sequence reads: CASSRQGAEQYF. In nucleotides, the CDR3 is TGTGCCAGCAGTCGGCAGGGTGCCGAGCAGTACTTC.

The genes are TRBV5-4 and TRBJ2-2, with D unresolved. The CDR3 spans 16 residues. The germline V and J ends were trimmed by 0 bases and 5 bases, with 14 bases remaining between them. Germline V gene lookup returns CDR1 SGHNT and CDR2 YYREEE (reference sequence). For the CDR3, the DNA is TGTGCCAGCAGCTTGGTGGCAGGCGCTGGGACCGGGGAGCTGTTTTTT. Translating gives CASSLVAGAGTGELFF.

This chain connects TRBV18 to TRBJ1-5; D is possibly TRBD1 (5 bases). Germline CDR1 and CDR2: KGHSH and LQKENI. The V and J ends lost 0 bases and 2 bases respectively, with 11 bases between them. The CDR3 totals 16 residues. The CDR3 DNA follows: TGTGCCAGCTCACCACCCGCGCCCAGGGGCAATCAGCCCCAGCATTTT. Translating it yields CASSPPAPRGNQPQHF.

The rearrangement uses TRBV28 and TRBJ2-5; weak D call: TRBD2 (6 bases). The CDR3 is 14 residues long. Germline assignment: CDR1 MDHEN and CDR2 SYDVKM. V gave up 7 bases and J gave up 5 bases, with 17 bases separating them. The CDR3 DNA is TGTGCCAGCAACCCTTTCGGGGGAAAGGAGACCCAGTACTTC. Translating it yields CASNPFGGKETQYF.

The chain carries TRBV29-1 and TRBJ2-1; 8 positions match TRBD2. Germline CDR1 reads SQVTM; CDR2 reads ANQGSEA. Unmatched junction bases numbered 12, after V lost 2 bases and J lost 12 bases. The CDR3 has 14 residues. In DNA, the CDR3 is TGCAGCGTTGAACGGGGGGGGTTGGCTCTGGGGCAGTTCTTC. Protein: CSVERGGLALGQFF.

J is TRBJ2-1 and V is TRBV6-5, with D possibly TRBD2 on 5 matching bases. Trimming cost V 5 bases and J 3 bases, with 5 bases left between them. CDR1 is MNHEY and CDR2 is SVGAGI in the germline V gene. The CDR3 loop spans 12 amino acids. The CDR3: CASSTSYNEQFF. CDR3 nucleotides: TGTGCCAGCAGTACTAGCTACAATGAGCAGTTCTTC.

This clone was seen a handful of times. CDR3 amino acids: CASSSGLAAFETQYF. For the CDR3, the DNA is TGTGCCAGCTCTTCGGGACTAGCGGCTTTCGAGACCCAGTACTTC. The genes are TRBV27 and TRBJ2-5; TRBD2 aligns across 11 bases. The germline V gene has CDR1 MNHEY and CDR2 SMNVEV (reference sequence). This CDR3 spans 15 amino acids. V was pared by 8 bases and J by 5 bases, with 10 bases of the junction left unmatched.

V is TRBV11-2 and J is TRBJ1-2; 12 nucleotides line up with TRBD1. The CDR3 runs to 14 residues. CDR1 SGHAT and CDR2 FQNNGV come from the germline V gene. V shed 5 bases and J 7 bases; nucleotides not matched to a gene: 5. CDR3 sequence (DNA): TGTGCCAGCAGCCCAGGGACAGGGGGCTGTGGCTACACCTTC. It encodes CASSPGTGGCGYTF.

The chain is built from TRBV19 and TRBJ2-5, with TRBD1 identical over 7 bases. Germline assignment: CDR1 LNHDA and CDR2 SQIVND (reference sequence). J was trimmed by 1 base and V by 8 bases; bases with no gene match: 1. The CDR3 loop spans 12 amino acids. The CDR3: CASRTGQETQYF. Here the CDR3 DNA reads TGTGCCAGTCGGACAGGCCAAGAGACCCAGTACTTC.

The chain links TRBV10-3 to TRBJ2-7; 13 bases are a match to TRBD2. Germline V gene data show CDR1 as ENHRY and CDR2 as SYGVKD. This CDR3 has 15 residues. The V gene end was trimmed by 6 bases and the J gene end by 0 bases; junction bases not matched to a gene: 2. CDR3 DNA: TGTGCCATCAGCCGGACTAGCGGGAGCTCCTACGAGCAGTACTTC. This gives the protein CAISRTSGSSYEQYF.

This clone was seen more than once but under ten times. The chain recombines TRBV15 with TRBJ2-1; 9 nucleotides agree with TRBD2. CDR1 is LNHNV and CDR2 is YYDKDF in the germline V gene (reference sequence). This CDR3 is built from 16 residues. V dropped 3 bases and J dropped 2; count of bases not matched to a gene: 5. CDR3: CATSSSGSIPYNEQFF. The DNA for the CDR3 is TGTGCCACCAGCAGTAGCGGGAGCATTCCCTACAATGAGCAGTTCTTC.

This rearrangement joins TRBV7-2 to TRBJ1-1; D possibly corresponds to TRBD1 (5 bases). There are 15 residues in the CDR3. The ends were cut back, 1 base at V and 6 bases at J, with 15 bases in the middle. Germline V gene data show CDR1 as SGHTA and CDR2 as FQGNSA. This chain's CDR3 is CASSLEGSGNAEAFF. CDR3 in DNA: TGTGCCAGCAGCTTAGAGGGGTCAGGGAATGCTGAAGCTTTCTTT.

V is TRBV30 and J is TRBJ1-5, with D perhaps TRBD1 (6 bases). CDR3 length: 14 amino acids. V lost 2 bases and J 5 bases, leaving 13 bases between the germline ends. Germline CDR1 is GTSNPN and CDR2 is SVGIG (reference sequence). The CDR3 region is CAWSHWGRDQPQHF. The CDR3 DNA reads TGTGCCTGGAGTCATTGGGGGCGCGATCAGCCCCAGCATTTT.

This clone came up once. V usage is TRBV5-1 and J usage is TRBJ2-5; 7 nucleotides agree with TRBD1. This CDR3 has 14 residues. The V gene end was trimmed by 2 bases and the J gene end by 5 bases; junction bases not matched to a gene: 6. CDR1 SGHRS and CDR2 YFSETQ come from the germline V gene. CDR3 coding DNA: TGCGCCAGCAGCTTTAGACAGGGACACGAGACCCAGTACTTC. Translating it yields CASSFRQGHETQYF.

The rearrangement joins TRBV15 to TRBJ2-5; TRBD2 aligns across 7 bases. V gave up 6 bases and J gave up 1 base; unmatched junction bases: 2. Looked up from germline, CDR1 is LNHNV and CDR2 is YYDKDF (reference sequence). CDR3 size: 13 residues. The CDR3 nucleotides read TGTGCCACCAGTCCGGGGGGCCAAGAGACCCAGTACTTC. It translates to CATSPGGQETQYF.

V usage is TRBV27 and J usage is TRBJ2-7; D possibly corresponds to TRBD1 (8 bases). Trimming took 1 base from V and 4 from J, leaving 17 bases between them. The CDR3 loop spans 16 amino acids. Germline V CDR1 and CDR2: MNHEY, SMNVEV (reference sequence). This CDR3 is CASSLLVTGGGYEQYF. CDR3 DNA: TGTGCCAGCAGTTTATTAGTAACAGGGGGGGGTTACGAGCAGTACTTC.

The gene calls are TRBV6-5 and TRBJ2-7; weak D call: TRBD1 (5 bases). The V and J ends lost 2 bases and 5 bases respectively, with 13 bases between them. Per germline, CDR1 MNHEY and CDR2 SVGAGI. The CDR3 has 14 residues. The CDR3 nucleotides are TGTGCCAGCAGTTACAAGGCAGGGTCAAACGAGCAGTACTTC. Translation gives CASSYKAGSNEQYF.

The rearrangement uses TRBV11-2 and TRBJ1-3; no definite D call. V lost 5 bases, J lost 1 base, and 18 bases lay in between. CDR3 length: 17 residues. The germline CDR1 and CDR2 sequences are SGHAT and FQNNGV. The CDR3 region has the DNA TGTGCCAGCAGCATCTCGGGATCCACAAATTCTGGAAACACCATATATTTT. Amino acids: CASSISGSTNSGNTIYF.